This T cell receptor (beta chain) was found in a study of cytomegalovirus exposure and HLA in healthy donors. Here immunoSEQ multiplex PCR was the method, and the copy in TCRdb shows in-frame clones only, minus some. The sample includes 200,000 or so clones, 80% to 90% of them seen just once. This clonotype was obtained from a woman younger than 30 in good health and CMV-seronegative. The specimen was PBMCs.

The CDR3 reads CASSLVGTGGYAENNEQFF. CDR3 sequence (DNA): TGTGCCAGCAGCTTGGTCGGGACAGGGGGCTATGCCGAAAACAATGAGCAGTTCTTC. J is TRBJ2-1 and V is TRBV5-6, with 12 bases that match TRBD1. The CDR3 sequence is 19 residues long. With V trimmed by 0 bases and J by 5 bases, 12 bases remained unmatched. From germline, CDR1 is SGHDT and CDR2 YYEEEE.